This record looks at one TCR beta chain sequence and its context. This record belongs to a study of control samples from healthy donors and cancer patients. The length of the CDR3 is 13 residues. V lost 7 bases and J lost 4, with 14 bases in between. Germline CDR1 reads SGHVS; CDR2 reads FQNEAQ. Only in-frame clones appear in the TCRdb table, and some are missing; sequencing was by immunoSEQ multiplex PCR. The sample shows around 130,000 clones, roughly 84% of them seen only once. This receptor was taken from a man aged 45-60 years in good health. Sequencing was performed on blood. V is TRBV7-8 and J is TRBJ2-7, with D maybe TRBD2 (6 bases). CDR3 bases: TGTGCCAGCAACCCAGGAGGGAGATACGAGCAGTACTTC. Translated: CASNPGGRYEQYF.